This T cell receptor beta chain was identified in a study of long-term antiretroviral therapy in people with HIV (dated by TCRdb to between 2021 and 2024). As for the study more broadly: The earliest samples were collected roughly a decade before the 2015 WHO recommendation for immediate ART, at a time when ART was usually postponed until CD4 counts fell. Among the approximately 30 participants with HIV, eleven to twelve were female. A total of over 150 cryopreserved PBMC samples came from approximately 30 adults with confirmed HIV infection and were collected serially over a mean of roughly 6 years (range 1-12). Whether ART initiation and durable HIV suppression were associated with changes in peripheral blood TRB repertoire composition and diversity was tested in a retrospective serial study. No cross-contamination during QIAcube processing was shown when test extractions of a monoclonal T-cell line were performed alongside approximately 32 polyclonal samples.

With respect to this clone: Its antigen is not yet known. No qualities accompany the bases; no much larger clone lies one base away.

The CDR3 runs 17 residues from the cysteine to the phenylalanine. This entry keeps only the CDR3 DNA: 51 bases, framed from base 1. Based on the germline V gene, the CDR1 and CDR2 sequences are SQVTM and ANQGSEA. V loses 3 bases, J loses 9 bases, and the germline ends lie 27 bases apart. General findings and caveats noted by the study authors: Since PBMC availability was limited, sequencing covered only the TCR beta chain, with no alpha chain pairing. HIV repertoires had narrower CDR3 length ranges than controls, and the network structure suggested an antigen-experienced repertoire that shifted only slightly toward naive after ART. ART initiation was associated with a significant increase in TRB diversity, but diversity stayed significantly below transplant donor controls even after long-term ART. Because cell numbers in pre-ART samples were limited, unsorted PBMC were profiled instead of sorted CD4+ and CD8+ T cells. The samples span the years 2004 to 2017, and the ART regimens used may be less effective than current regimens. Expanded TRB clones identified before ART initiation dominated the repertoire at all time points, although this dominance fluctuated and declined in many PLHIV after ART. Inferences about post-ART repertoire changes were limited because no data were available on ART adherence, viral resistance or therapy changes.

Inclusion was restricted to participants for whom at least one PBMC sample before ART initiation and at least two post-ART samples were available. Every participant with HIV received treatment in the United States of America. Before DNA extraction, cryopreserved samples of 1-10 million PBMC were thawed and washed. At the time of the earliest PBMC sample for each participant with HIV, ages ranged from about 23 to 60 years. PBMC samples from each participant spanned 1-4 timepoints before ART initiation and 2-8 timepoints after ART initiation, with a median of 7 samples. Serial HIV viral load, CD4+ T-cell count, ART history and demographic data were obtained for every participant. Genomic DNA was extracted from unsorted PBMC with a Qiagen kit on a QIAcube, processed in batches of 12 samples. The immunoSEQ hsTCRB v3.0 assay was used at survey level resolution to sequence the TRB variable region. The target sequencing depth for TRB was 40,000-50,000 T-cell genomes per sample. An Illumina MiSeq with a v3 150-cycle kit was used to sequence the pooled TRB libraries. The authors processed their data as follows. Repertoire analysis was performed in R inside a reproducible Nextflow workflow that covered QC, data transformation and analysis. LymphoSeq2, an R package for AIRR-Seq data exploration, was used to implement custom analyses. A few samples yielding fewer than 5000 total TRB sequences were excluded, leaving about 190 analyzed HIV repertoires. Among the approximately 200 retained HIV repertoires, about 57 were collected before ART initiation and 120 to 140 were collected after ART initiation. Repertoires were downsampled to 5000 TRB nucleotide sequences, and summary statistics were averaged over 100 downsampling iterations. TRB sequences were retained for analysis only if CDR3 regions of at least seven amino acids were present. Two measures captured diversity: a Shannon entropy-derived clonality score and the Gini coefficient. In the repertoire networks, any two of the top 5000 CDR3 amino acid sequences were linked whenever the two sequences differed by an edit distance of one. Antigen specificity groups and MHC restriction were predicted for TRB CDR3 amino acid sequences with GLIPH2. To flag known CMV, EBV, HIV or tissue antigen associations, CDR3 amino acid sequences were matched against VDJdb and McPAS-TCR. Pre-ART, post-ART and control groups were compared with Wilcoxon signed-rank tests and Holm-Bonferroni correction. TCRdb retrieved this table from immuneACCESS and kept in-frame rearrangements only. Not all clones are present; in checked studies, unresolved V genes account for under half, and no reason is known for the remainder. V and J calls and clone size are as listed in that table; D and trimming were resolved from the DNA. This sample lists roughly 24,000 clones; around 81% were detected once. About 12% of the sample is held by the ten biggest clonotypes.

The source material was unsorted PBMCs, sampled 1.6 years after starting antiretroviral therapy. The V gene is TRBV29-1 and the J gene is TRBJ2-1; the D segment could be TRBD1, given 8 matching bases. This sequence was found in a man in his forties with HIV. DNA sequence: TGCAGCGTTGAGGGCCGATTTACAGGGGGGAGGGCTGGTGAGCAGTTCTTC. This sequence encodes CSVEGRFTGGRAGEQFF.